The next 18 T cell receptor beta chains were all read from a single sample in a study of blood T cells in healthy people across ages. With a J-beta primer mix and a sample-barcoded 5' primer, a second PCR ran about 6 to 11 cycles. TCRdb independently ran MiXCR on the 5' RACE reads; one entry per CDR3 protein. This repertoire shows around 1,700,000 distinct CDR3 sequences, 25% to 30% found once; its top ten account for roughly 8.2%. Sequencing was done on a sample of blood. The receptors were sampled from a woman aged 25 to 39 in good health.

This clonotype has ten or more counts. The CDR3: CASRRTGGIDEQYF. The CDR3 nucleotides read TGTGCCAGCAGGAGGACAGGGGGCATCGACGAGCAGTACTTC. V usage is TRBV6-5 and J usage is TRBJ2-7; 11 bases agree with TRBD1. Per the germline V gene, CDR1 is MNHEY and CDR2 is SVGAGI. J was trimmed by 5 bases and V by 6 bases; bases with no gene match: 6. The CDR3 runs to 14 residues.

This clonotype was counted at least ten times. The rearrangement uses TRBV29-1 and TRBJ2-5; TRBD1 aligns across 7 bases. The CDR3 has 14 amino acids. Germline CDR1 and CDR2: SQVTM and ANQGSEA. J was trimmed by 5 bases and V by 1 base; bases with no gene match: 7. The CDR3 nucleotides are TGCAGCGTTGAAGGACCAACAGGGGTTGAGACCCAGTACTTC. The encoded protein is CSVEGPTGVETQYF.

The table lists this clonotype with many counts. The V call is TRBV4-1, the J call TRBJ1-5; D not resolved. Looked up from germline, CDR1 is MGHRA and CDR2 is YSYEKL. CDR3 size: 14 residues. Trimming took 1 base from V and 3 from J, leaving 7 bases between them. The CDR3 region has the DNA TGCGCCAGCAGCCAAGTTGGGGTCAATCAGCCCCAGCATTTT. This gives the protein CASSQVGVNQPQHF.

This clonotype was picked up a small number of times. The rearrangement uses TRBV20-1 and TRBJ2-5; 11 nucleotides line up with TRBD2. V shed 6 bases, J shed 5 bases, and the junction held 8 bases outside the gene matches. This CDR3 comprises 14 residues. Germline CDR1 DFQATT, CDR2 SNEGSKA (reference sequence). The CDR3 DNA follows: TGCAGTGCCACGACTAGCGGGGTTACCGAGACCCAGTACTTC. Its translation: CSATTSGVTETQYF.

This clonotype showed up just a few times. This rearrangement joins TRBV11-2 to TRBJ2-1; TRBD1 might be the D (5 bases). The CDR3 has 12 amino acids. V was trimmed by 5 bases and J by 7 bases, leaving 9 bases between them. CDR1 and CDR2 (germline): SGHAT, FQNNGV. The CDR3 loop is CASSRRQNEQFF. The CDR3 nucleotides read TGTGCCAGCAGCCGCAGACAGAATGAGCAGTTCTTC. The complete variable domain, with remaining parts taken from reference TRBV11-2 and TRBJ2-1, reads EAGVAQSPRYKIIEKRQSVAFWCNPISGHATLYWYQQILGQGPKLLIQFQNNGVVDDSQLPKDRFSAERLKGVDSTLKIQPAKLEDSAVYLCASSRRQNEQFFGPGTRLTVL.

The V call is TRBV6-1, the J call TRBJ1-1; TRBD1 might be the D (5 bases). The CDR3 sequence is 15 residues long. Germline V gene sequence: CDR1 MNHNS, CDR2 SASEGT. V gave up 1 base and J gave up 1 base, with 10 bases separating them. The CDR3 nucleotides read TGTGCCAGCAGTGAAGGTGGGGCAGAGAACACTGAAGCTTTCTTT. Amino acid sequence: CASSEGGAENTEAFF.

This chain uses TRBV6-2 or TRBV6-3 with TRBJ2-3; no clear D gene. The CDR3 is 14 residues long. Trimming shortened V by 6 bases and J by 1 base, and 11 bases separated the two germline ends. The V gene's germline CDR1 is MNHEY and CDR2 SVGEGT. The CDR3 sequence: CASRYGRGTDTQYF. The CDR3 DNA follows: TGTGCCAGCAGGTACGGAAGGGGCACAGATACGCAGTATTTT.

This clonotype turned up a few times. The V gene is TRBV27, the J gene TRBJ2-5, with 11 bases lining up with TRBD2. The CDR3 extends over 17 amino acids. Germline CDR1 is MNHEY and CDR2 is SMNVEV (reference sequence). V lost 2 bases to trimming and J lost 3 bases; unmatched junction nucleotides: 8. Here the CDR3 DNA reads TGTGCCAGCAGTTTACAGATTCCGGGACTAGCGGAAGAGACCCAGTACTTC. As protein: CASSLQIPGLAEETQYF.

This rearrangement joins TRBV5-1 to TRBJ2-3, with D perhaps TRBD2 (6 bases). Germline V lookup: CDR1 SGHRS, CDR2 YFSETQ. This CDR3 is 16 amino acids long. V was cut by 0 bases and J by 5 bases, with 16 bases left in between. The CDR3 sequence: CASSLEPGSNVDTQYF. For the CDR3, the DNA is TGCGCCAGCAGCTTGGAACCCGGGAGTAATGTAGATACGCAGTATTTT.

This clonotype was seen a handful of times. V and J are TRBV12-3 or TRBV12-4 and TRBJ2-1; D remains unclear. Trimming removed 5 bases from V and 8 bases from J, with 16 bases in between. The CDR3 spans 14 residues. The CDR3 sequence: CASSPGPPFDEQFF. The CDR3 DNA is TGTGCCAGCAGTCCTGGACCACCTTTTGATGAGCAGTTCTTC.

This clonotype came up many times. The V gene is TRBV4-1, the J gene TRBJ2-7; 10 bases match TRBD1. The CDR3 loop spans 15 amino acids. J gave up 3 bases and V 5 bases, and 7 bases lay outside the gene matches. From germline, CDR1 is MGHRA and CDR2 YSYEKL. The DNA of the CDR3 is TGCGCCAGCAGCGCCGAGACAGGGGGCGGCTACGAGCAGTACTTC. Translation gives CASSAETGGGYEQYF.

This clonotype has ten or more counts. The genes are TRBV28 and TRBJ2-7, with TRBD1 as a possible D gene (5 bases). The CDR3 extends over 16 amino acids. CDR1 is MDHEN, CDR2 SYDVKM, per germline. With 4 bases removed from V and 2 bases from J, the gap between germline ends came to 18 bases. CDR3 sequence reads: CASSSPGGAAPYEQYF. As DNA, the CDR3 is TGTGCCAGCAGTTCCCCCGGTGGGGCAGCCCCCTACGAGCAGTACTTC.

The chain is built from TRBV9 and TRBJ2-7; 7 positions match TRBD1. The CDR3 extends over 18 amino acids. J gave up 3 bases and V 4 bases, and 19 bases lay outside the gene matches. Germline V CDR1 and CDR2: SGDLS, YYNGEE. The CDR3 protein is CASSIRDSTGESVYEQYF. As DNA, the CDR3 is TGTGCCAGCAGCATCCGGGATAGCACAGGGGAGTCGGTCTACGAGCAGTACTTC.

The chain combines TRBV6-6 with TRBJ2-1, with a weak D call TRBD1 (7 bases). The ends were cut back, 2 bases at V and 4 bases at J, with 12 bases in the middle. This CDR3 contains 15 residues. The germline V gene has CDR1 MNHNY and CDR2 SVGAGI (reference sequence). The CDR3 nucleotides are TGTGCCAGCAGTTACGGGCAGGGGGGTTACAATGAGCAGTTCTTC. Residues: CASSYGQGGYNEQFF.

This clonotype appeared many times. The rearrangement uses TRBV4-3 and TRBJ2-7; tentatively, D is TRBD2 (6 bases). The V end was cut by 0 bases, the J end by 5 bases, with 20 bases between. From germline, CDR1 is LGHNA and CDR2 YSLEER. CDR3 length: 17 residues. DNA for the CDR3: TGCGCCAGCAGCCAAGAATGGGAGGTAGTATTCGTCAACGAGCAGTACTTC. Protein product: CASSQEWEVVFVNEQYF.

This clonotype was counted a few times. The CDR3 spells CATSDSSAGGPVEQFF. The CDR3 nucleotides are TGTGCCACCAGTGATAGCTCCGCGGGGGGGCCCGTTGAGCAGTTCTTC. The chain couples TRBV24-1 to TRBJ2-1; 9 bases map to TRBD2. The length of the CDR3 is 16 residues. With V trimmed by 3 bases and J by 9 bases, 11 bases remained unmatched. CDR1 and CDR2 from the germline V gene are KGHDR and SFDVKD.

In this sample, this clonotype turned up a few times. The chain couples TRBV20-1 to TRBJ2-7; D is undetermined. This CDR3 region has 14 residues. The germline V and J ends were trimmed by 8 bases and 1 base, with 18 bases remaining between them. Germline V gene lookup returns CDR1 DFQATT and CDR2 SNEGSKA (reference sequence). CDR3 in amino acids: CSTSSQTESYEQYF. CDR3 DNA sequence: TGCAGTACTTCCTCTCAAACGGAGTCCTACGAGCAGTACTTC.

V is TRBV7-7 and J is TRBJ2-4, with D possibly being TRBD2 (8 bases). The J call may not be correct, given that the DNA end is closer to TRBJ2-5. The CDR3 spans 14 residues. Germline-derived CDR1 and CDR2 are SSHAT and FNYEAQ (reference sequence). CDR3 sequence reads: CASSRGGDSGTQYF. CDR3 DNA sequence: TGTGCCAGCAGCCGGGGGGGGGACAGCGGGACCCAGTACTTC.